A selection of T cell receptor beta chains follows, all from one sample in a study of control samples from healthy donors and cancer patients. This table comes from immunoSEQ multiplex PCR, and its TCRdb copy is limited to in-frame clones, with some not included. The sample shows some 130,000 clones, about 92% of them seen only once. The sequenced sample consisted of PBMCs. The receptors were gathered from a man in his fifties or sixties with head and neck cancer. Each CDR3 is given with its conserved first and last residue. The order of the fields is J gene, clone size, V gene, D gene, CDR3 DNA, CDR3 protein. D genes are given only for firm matches. Only some rows state a clone size, as once, few, many or a class for expanded clones.

>TRBJ2-7|medium-sized|TRBV3-1/TRBV3-2|.
TGTGCCAGCAGCCAAGCCGCTCCCGGGAATTCCGGGCAGTACTTC
CASSQAAPGNSGQYF
>TRBJ2-7|.|TRBV5-4|.
TGTGCCAGCAGCTTAAGGGGAGGTTACGAGCAGTACTTC
CASSLRGGYEQYF
>TRBJ1-2|.|TRBV24-1|.
TGTGCCACCAGCTTAGGCAGAGGGTTGGACTATGGCTACACCTTC
CATSLGRGLDYGYTF
>TRBJ2-3|.|TRBV19|.
TGTGCCAGTACCGCTCAATGGGGGGATACGCAGTATTTT
CASTAQWGDTQYF
>TRBJ2-3|.|TRBV28|.
TGTGCCAGCAGCCCTTGGTCGAGCACAGATACGCAGTATTTT
CASSPWSSTDTQYF
>TRBJ1-3|.|TRBV7-2|.
TGTGCCAGCAGCTTAGCCACAGCCGTCTCTGGAAACACCATATATTTT
CASSLATAVSGNTIYF
>TRBJ2-7|.|TRBV15|.
TGTGCCACCAGCAGAGTGTCGGACGGCTACGAGCAGTACTTC
CATSRVSDGYEQYF
>TRBJ1-1|once|TRBV7-2|TRBD1
TGTGCCAGCAGCTTCGAGACGACAGGGGGCTGGCGACAAGCTTTCTTT
CASSFETTGGWRQAFF
>TRBJ1-4|.|TRBV12-3/TRBV12-4|.
TGTGCCAGCAGGACGGGTGGGTATGGAAAACTGTTTTTT
CASRTGGYGKLFF
>TRBJ2-3|.|TRBV3-1/TRBV3-2|TRBD1
TGTGCCAGCAAGCCGGGACAGGGGGCATATACGCAGTATTTT
CASKPGQGAYTQYF
>TRBJ1-2|once|TRBV6-6|.
TGTGCCAGCACCGAGTCGAACTATGGCTACACCTTC
CASTESNYGYTF
>TRBJ2-7|.|TRBV28|.
TGTGCCAGCAGGGAGGGTACCTCCTACGAGCAGTACTTC
CASREGTSYEQYF
>TRBJ1-5|once|TRBV9|.
TGTGCCAGCAGCGTAGAGGGGGATCAGCCCCAGCATTTT
CASSVEGDQPQHF
>TRBJ2-5|.|TRBV3-1/TRBV3-2|.
TGTGCCAGCAGCCCCCGGGGGGAGACCCAGTACTTC
CASSPRGETQYF
>TRBJ2-7|.|TRBV27|.
TGTGCCAGCAGCCCGGGGGGCAGGGGTCTGCAGCAGTACTTC
CASSPGGRGLQQYF
>TRBJ2-7|.|TRBV5-1|.
TGCGCCAGCAGCCTGTCTGTCTCAGCCGAGCAGTACTTC
CASSLSVSAEQYF
>TRBJ2-3|.|TRBV6-5|.
TGTGCCGGTTCTACAGGGACCCGCACAGATACGCAGTATTTT
CAGSTGTRTDTQYF
>TRBJ1-5|.|TRBV30|TRBD1
TGTGCCTGGCACCCCGGAGGGGACAGGCGCAATCAGCCCCAGCATTTT
CAWHPGGDRRNQPQHF
>TRBJ2-1|.|TRBV7-3|TRBD2
TGTGCCAGCAGCTTAACTAGCGGGGTAAACAATGAGCAGTTCTTC
CASSLTSGVNNEQFF
>TRBJ1-2|.|TRBV4-2|.
TGTGCCAGCAGCCAAGAAATGAGGACGGGCTACACCTTC
CASSQEMRTGYTF
>TRBJ2-2|.|TRBV7-9|.
TGTGCCAGCAGCTTAACCGTATCTACCGGGGAGCTGTTTTTT
CASSLTVSTGELFF
>TRBJ2-3|.|TRBV29-1|.
TGCAGCGTTGACAGGGCGACAGATACGCAGTATTTT
CSVDRATDTQYF
>TRBJ2-4|.|TRBV25-1|.
TGTGCCAGTGGGCGTTGGGACATTCAGTACTTC
CASGRWDIQYF
>TRBJ2-3|.|TRBV29-1|.
TGCAGCGGCGTGGTGACTAATGCAGATACGCAGTATTTT
CSGVVTNADTQYF
>TRBJ2-3|.|TRBV27|TRBD2
TGTGCCAGCAGTTATTACGGGGGGAGACTGAGAAACACAGATACGCAGTATTTT
CASSYYGGRLRNTDTQYF
>TRBJ1-5|.|TRBV7-6|.
TGTGCCAGCAGCTTAGCGCCAGGGGCCCAGCATCAGCCCCAGCATTTT
CASSLAPGAQHQPQHF
>TRBJ2-7|.|TRBV28|TRBD1
TGTGCCAGCAGTCCGTCCGGGACAGGGGGCAGTAGGTACGAGCAGTACTTC
CASSPSGTGGSRYEQYF
>TRBJ1-4|once|TRBV6-2/TRBV6-3|TRBD1
TGTGCCAGCAGTTCAGGACAGGCAACTAATGAAAAACTGTTTTTT
CASSSGQATNEKLFF
>TRBJ1-1|once|TRBV29-1|.
TGCAGCGTTGGGGTCTTGACAGCGAACACTGAAGCTTTCTTT
CSVGVLTANTEAFF
>TRBJ1-5|.|TRBV18|TRBD1
TGTGCCAGCTCCCAGAACAGGGGGCCTCAGCCCCAGCATTTT
CASSQNRGPQPQHF
>TRBJ2-2|.|TRBV6-5|.
TGTGCCACCTCAGATCCGAACACCGGGGAGCTGTTTTTT
CATSDPNTGELFF
>TRBJ2-7|.|TRBV27|.
TGTGCCAGCGCCCCGGGCAGGCCCTACGAGCAGTACTTC
CASAPGRPYEQYF
>TRBJ1-3|.|TRBV10-2|.
TGCGCCAGCAGTGACCCGAGAGGCCAAACCGGAAACACCATATATTTT
CASSDPRGQTGNTIYF
>TRBJ2-7|.|TRBV6-2/TRBV6-3|TRBD1
TGTGCCAGCAGTTACCCACCCGGGACAGGGAGATTCTACGAGCAGTACTTC
CASSYPPGTGRFYEQYF
>TRBJ2-1|.|TRBV30|TRBD2
TGTGCCTGGTCAGTTAGAGTAGCGGGAAACAATGAGCAGTTCTTC
CAWSVRVAGNNEQFF
>TRBJ1-6|.|TRBV30|.
TGTGCCTGGAGTGTTGGGGGGCTCTCCTATAATTCACCCCTCCACTTT
CAWSVGGLSYNSPLHF
>TRBJ2-7|.|TRBV11-2|TRBD2
TGTGCCAGCAGCCCGGCGGGGGGCCTCAACCACGAGCAGTACTTC
CASSPAGGLNHEQYF
>TRBJ2-3|.|TRBV30|TRBD2
TGTGCCTGGAGTCTTGGACTAGCGGCCACAGATACGCAGTATTTT
CAWSLGLAATDTQYF
>TRBJ2-1|few|TRBV7-9|.
TGTGCCAGCAGCTTAGTGGCAGTTAGGAACAATGAGCAGTTCTTC
CASSLVAVRNNEQFF
>TRBJ1-1|.|TRBV3-1/TRBV3-2|.
TGTGCCAGCAGCCAGGGGCTGAACACTGAAGCTTTCTTT
CASSQGLNTEAFF